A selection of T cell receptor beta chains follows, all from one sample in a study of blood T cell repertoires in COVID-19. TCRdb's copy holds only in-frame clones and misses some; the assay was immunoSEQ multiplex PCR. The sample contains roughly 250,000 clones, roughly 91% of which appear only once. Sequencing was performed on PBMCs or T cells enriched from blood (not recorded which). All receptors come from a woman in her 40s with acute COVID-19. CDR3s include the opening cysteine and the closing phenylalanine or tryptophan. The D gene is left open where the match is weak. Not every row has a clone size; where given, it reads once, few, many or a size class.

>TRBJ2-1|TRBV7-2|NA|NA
TGTGCCAGCAGCTTCCGGGGGACGGTAAACAATGAGCAGTTCTTC
CASSFRGTVNNEQFF
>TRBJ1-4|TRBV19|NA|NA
TGTGCCAGTAGTATAGGAGGAGCAACTAATGAAAAACTGTTTTTT
CASSIGGATNEKLFF
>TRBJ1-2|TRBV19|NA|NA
TGTGCCAGTAGTAACAGTTATGGCTACACCTTC
CASSNSYGYTF
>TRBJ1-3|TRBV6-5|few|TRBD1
TGTGCCAGCAGTTACGGGACAGGGCCAAACACCATATATTTT
CASSYGTGPNTIYF
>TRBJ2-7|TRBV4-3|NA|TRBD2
TGCGCCAGCAGCCAAGATATTACTAGCGAGGTCTACGAGCAGTACTTC
CASSQDITSEVYEQYF
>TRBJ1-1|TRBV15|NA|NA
TGTGCCACCAGCCCGGGGAACACTGAAGCTTTCTTT
CATSPGNTEAFF
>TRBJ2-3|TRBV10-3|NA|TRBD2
TGTGCCATCGGGACTAGTGGAAATACGCAGTATTTT
CAIGTSGNTQYF
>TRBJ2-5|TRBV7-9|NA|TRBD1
TGTGCCAGCAGCTTAGAGTCGGGGACAGGGAAAGAGACCCAGTACTTC
CASSLESGTGKETQYF
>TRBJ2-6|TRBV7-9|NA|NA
TGTGCCAGCAGCTCCCACTCTGGGGCCAACGTCCTGACTTTC
CASSSHSGANVLTF
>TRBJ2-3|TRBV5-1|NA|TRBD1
TGCGCCAGCAGCCTCGGACAGGGGGGCACAGATACGCAGTATTTT
CASSLGQGGTDTQYF
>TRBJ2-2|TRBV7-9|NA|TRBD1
TGTGCCAGCAGCTTAGCAGGGGGCGACACCGGGGAGCTGTTTTTT
CASSLAGGDTGELFF
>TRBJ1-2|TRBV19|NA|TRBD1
TGTGCCAGTAGTTCACCACGGACAGGCCAGATCTATGGCTACACCTTC
CASSSPRTGQIYGYTF
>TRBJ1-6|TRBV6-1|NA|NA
TGTGCCAGCAGTGAAGCTGGGGGCCTGAATTCACCCCTCCACTTT
CASSEAGGLNSPLHF
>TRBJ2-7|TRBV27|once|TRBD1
TGTACCACCCAGCCGGGACAGGGATCCTCCGAGCAGTACTTC
CTTQPGQGSSEQYF
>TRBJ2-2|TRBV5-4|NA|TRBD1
TGTGCCAGCAGCAGGGGACAGGGGGTTGGAACCGGGGAGCTGTTTTTT
CASSRGQGVGTGELFF
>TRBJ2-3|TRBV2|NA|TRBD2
TGTGCCAGCAGTTCGGCCTTAGGAGCGGGAGGGATGAGCGCTACGCAGTATTTT
CASSSALGAGGMSATQYF
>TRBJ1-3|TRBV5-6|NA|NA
TGTGCCAGCAGCGACAGTGGGTCTGGAAACACCATATATTTT
CASSDSGSGNTIYF
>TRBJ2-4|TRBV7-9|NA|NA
TGTGCCAGCAGCTCTCAGACAGACAAAAACATTCAGTACTTC
CASSSQTDKNIQYF
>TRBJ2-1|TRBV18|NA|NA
TGTGCCAGCAGGGAGCAGGCGGGGGCTCGCGATGAGCAGTTCTTC
CASREQAGARDEQFF
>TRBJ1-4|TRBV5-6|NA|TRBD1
TGTGCCAGCAGCTTGTTACGCGGACAGGGGGCGAGGGGAGGAAAACTGTTTTTT
CASSLLRGQGARGGKLFF
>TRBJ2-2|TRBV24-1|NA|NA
TGTGCCACCAGTGATTGGAGAAACACCGGGGAGCTGTTTTTT
CATSDWRNTGELFF
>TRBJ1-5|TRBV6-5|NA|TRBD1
TGTGCCAGCAGCCCCGGGACAGGTTTCAATCAGCCCCAGCATTTT
CASSPGTGFNQPQHF
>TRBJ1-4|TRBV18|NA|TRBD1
TGTGCCAGCTCACAGACAGGGGCGAGAGAAAAACTGTTTTTT
CASSQTGAREKLFF
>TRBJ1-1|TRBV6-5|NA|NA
TGTGCCAGCAGTTACTCGACAGTGAACACTGAAGCTTTCTTT
CASSYSTVNTEAFF
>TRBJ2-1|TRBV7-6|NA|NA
TGTGCCAGCAGCTCCCCCAGTAGCGCCCACTCCTACAATGAGCAGTTCTTC
CASSSPSSAHSYNEQFF
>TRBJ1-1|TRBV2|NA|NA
TGTGCCAGCAGTGAACAGGGTCAGAGTGAAGCTTTCTTT
CASSEQGQSEAFF
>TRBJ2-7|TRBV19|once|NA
TGTGCCAGTAGTATTGGGACTTTAAACTACGAGCAGTACTTC
CASSIGTLNYEQYF
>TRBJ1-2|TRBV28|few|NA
TGTGCCAGCAGTTTGAGAGTGGAGAACTATGGCTACACCTTC
CASSLRVENYGYTF
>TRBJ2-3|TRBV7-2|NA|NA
TGTGCCAGCGAAATAGCGGCTAGCACAGATACGCAGTATTTT
CASEIAASTDTQYF
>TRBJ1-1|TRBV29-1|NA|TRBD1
TGCAGCGTTAAGACAGGGGGGAACACTGAAGCTTTCTTT
CSVKTGGNTEAFF
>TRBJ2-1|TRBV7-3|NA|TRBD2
TGTGCCAGCAGCCCCAGCCGAGGGAGCGGGAGGGACAATGAGCAGTTCTTC
CASSPSRGSGRDNEQFF
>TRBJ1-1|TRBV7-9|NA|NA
TGTGCCAGCAGCTCAGAGTCGGGGGGAGGAACTGAAGCTTTCTTT
CASSSESGGGTEAFF
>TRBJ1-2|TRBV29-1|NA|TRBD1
TGCAGCGTTGTAGGGACAGGGGGGAACTATGGCTACACCTTC
CSVVGTGGNYGYTF
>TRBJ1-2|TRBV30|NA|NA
TGTGCCTGGACCCGCGCGGGGATACGCTACACCTTC
CAWTRAGIRYTF
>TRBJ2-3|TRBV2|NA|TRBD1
TGTGCCAGCAGTGACAGGGGGCTAAGCACAGATACGCAGTATTTT
CASSDRGLSTDTQYF
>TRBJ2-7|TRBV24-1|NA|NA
TGTGCCACGGGTAGTCGGGAGAGTGGTTCCTACGAGCAGTACTTC
CATGSRESGSYEQYF
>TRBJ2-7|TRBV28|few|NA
TGTGCCAGCAGTTCGGTGACTGAGACCTACGAGCAGTACTTC
CASSSVTETYEQYF
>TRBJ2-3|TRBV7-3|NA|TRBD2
TGTGCCAGCAGCTTAAACCCCAGCTGGGGTAGCGGGGGCAGGACGCAGTATTTT
CASSLNPSWGSGGRTQYF
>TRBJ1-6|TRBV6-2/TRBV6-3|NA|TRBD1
TGTGCCAGCAGTTCAGGGGGCTCACCACCCCTCCACTTT
CASSSGGSPPLHF
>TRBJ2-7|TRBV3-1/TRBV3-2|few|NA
TGTGCCAGCAGCCAAGGTATGGCATCCTACGAGCAGTACTTC
CASSQGMASYEQYF
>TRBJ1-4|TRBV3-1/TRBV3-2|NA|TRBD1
TGTGCCAGCAGCACCAACAGGGGCACCCATGAAAAACTGTTTTTT
CASSTNRGTHEKLFF
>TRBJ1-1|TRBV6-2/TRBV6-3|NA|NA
TGTGCCAGCAGTCCGTATAAACAGGGAGCAAACACTGAAGCTTTCTTT
CASSPYKQGANTEAFF
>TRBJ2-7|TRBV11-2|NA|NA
TGTGCCAGCAGTCCAGGGGGGCAGGGGTCCTACGAGCAGTACTTC
CASSPGGQGSYEQYF
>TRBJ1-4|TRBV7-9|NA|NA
TGTGCCAGCAGCTTGGGGCAGACTGCAACTAATGAAAAACTGTTTTTT
CASSLGQTATNEKLFF
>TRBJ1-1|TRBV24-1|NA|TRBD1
TGTGCCACCAGTGGACAGGGAACTCGGGAAGCTTTCTTT
CATSGQGTREAFF
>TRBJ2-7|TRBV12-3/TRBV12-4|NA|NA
TGTGCCAGCAGTTTAGGGCAGGTCTACGAGCAGTACTTC
CASSLGQVYEQYF
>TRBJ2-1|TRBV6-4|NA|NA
TGTGCCAGCAGCGGGCGGGGAACTAATGAGCAGTTCTTC
CASSGRGTNEQFF
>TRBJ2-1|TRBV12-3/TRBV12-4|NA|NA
TGTGCCAGCAGTTTTGAGAACAATGAGCAGTTCTTC
CASSFENNEQFF
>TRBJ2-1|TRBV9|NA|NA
TGTGCCAGCAGCGTAGGGAGGGGACCCAGGGCAAATGAGCAGTTCTTC
CASSVGRGPRANEQFF
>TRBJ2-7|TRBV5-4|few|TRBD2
TGTGCCAGCAGCGCCCCCGGGAGGGGCGGCGAGCAGTACTTC
CASSAPGRGGEQYF
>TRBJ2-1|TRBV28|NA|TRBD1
TGTGCCAGCAGTCCCCAGGGGGCGGCCTACAATGAGCAGTTCTTC
CASSPQGAAYNEQFF
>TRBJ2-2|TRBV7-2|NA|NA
TGTGCCAGCAACCCGGCGGTAGTTGCGAACACCGGGGAGCTGTTTTTT
CASNPAVVANTGELFF
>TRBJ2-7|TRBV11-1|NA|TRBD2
TGTGCCAGCAGCCCCGGACTAGTCCACGAGCAGTACTTC
CASSPGLVHEQYF
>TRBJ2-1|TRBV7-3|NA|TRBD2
TGTGCCAGCAGCTTATCCGGGAGGGCCGGAAATGAGCAGTTCTTC
CASSLSGRAGNEQFF
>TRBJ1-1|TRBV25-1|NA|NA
TGTGCCAGCAGTGCTGGGAGACTCATGAACGCTGAAGCTTTCTTT
CASSAGRLMNAEAFF
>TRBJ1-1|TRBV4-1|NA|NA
TGCGCCAGCAGCCAAGTCCAGGAGAACACTGAAGCTTTCTTT
CASSQVQENTEAFF